This T cell receptor (beta chain) was identified in a study of CXCR3-negative and CXCR3-positive naive CD8 T cells. General study results and limits: Diversity was high in both naive subsets and much lower in memory cells. CXCR3-positive naive cells carried more hydrophobic TRB CDR3s than CXCR3-negative naive cells did. Post-cryopreservation CXCR3 expression was partly diminished, and the bulk of assays employed fresh PBMCs.

The libraries of TRB cDNA were prepared using 5' RACE with UMI labels. TCRdb reworked the 5' RACE reads into one entry per CDR3 protein, no DNA. Here the sample table reports some 60,000 distinct CDR3 sequences. Triplicate 300,000-cell sorts were made of each CD8+ T cell subset. Turning to this clonotype: Antigen specificity is unknown.

The clonotype originates from a human donor in good health. Some clones in this sample may be carry-over from other donors' samples. The sample consisted of naive CXCR3+ CD8+ T cells from blood. Documented subset: CD45RO-CCR7+CD27+CD95- naive CD8+ T cells expressing CXCR3 (TNR3+).

Here the CDR3 reads CASSQDRGTEIATNEKLFF. The chain combines TRBV14 with TRBJ1-4; TCRdb gives TRBD1 as the D gene, but with no DNA this cannot be confirmed. This CDR3 has 19 residues. Per germline, CDR1 SGHDN and CDR2 FVKESK. The full variable domain, in which reference TRBV14 and TRBJ1-4 provide the parts outside the CDR3, is EAGVTQFPSHSVIEKGQTVTLRCDPISGHDNLYWYRRVMGKEIKFLLHFVKESKQDESGMPNNRFLAERTGGTYSTLKVQPAELEDSGVYFCASSQDRGTEIATNEKLFFGSGTQLSVL.